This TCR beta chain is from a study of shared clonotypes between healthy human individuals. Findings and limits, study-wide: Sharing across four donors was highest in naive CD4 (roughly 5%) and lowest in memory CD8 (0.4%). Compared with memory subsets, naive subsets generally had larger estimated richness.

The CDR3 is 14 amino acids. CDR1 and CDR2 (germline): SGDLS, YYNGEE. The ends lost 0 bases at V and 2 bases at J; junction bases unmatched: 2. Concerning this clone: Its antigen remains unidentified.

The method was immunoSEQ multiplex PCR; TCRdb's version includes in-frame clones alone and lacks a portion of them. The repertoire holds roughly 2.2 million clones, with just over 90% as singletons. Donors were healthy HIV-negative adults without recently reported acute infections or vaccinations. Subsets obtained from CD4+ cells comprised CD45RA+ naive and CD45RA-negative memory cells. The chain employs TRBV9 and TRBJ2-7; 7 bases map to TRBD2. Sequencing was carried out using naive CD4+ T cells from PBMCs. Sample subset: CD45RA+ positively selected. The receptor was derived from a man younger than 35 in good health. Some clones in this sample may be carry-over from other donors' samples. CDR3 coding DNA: TGTGCCAGCAGCGTAGCGCTAGCGGCCTACGAGCAGTACTTC. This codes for CASSVALAAYEQYF. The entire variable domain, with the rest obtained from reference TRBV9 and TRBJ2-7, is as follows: DSGVTQTPKHLITATGQRVTLRCSPRSGDLSVYWYQQSLDQGLQFLIQYYNGEERAKGNILERFSAQQFPDLHSELNLSSLELGDSALYFCASSVALAAYEQYFGPGTRLTVT.